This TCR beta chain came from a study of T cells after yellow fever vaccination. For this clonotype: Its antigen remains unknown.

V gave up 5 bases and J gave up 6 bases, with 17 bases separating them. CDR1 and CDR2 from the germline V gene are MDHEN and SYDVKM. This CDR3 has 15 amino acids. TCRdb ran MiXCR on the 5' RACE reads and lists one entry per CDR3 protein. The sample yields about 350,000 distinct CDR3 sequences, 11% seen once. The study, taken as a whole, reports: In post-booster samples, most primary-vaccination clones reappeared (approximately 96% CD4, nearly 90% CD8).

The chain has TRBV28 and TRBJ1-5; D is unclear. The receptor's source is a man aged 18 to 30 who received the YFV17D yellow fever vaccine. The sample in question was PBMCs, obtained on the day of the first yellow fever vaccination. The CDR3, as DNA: TGTGCCAGCAGTCCGGACGAAGTAGCAGGTCAGCCCCAGCATTTT. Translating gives CASSPDEVAGQPQHF. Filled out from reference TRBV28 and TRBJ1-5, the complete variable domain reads DVKVTQSSRYLVKRTGEKVFLECVQDMDHENMFWYRQDPGLGLRLIYFSYDVKMKEKGDIPEGYSVSREKKERFSLILESASTNQTSMYLCASSPDEVAGQPQHFGDGTRLSIL.